Detailed here is one T cell receptor (beta chain). This CDR3 contains 13 residues. Per the germline V gene, CDR1 is SNHLY and CDR2 is FYNNEI. The V and J ends lost 8 bases and 6 bases respectively, with 16 bases between them. This entry belongs to a study of OX40 agonist ivuxolimab in advanced cancers. About the research overall: The dose of intravenous ivuxolimab that patients received every 2 weeks ranged from 0.01 to 10 mg/kg. It was permissible to have had prior anti-PD-1, anti-PD-L1 or anti-CTLA-4 therapy, and about 40% had some. In three patients, partial responses were observed, one with hepatocellular carcinoma and two with cutaneous melanoma.

Produced via immunoSEQ multiplex PCR; TCRdb's table is partial and in-frame only. The table records tens of thousands of clones, more than 65% of them present only once. Here the sequenced sample was CD4+ or CD8+ T cells sorted from blood, taken in a trial of the OX40 agonist ivuxolimab. The gene calls are TRBV2 and TRBJ1-1, with D maybe TRBD1 (6 bases). The source is an adult with an advanced solid tumor such as melanoma, head and neck, liver or kidney cancer. This CDR3 reads CASSGQLTAEAFF. The CDR3 DNA reads as TGTGCCAGCTCGGGACAACTGACCGCTGAAGCTTTCTTT.